This T cell receptor beta chain was profiled in a study of shared T cell receptors in the human thymus (dated by TCRdb to the early 2020s). For the wider study: The study examined how the human thymus generates shared, self-reactive T-cell receptor alpha chains.

Libraries came from the immunoSEQ multiplex PCR assay. TCRdb took this table from immuneACCESS and kept in-frame rearrangements with V and J called. Such tables lack part of the clones; where checked against another copy, unresolved V genes explain under half of the gap, and the rest is unexplained. Within this sample are some 400,000 clones, with 85% to 95% of them counted one time only. Clones ranked in the top ten supply 0.015% to 0.025% of the sample. The CDR3 sequence holds 17 residues, the cysteine and phenylalanine included. Only CDR3 DNA remains: 51 bases, in frame from the first base. The germline V gene provides CDR1 SGHRS and CDR2 YFSETQ. The junction shows trimming of 2 bases on V and 8 bases on J, and the gene matches do not reach 16 bases of it. Concerning this clone itself: Its antigen remains unidentified. Per-base quality was not reported, and no clone a single base away is much larger than it.

This TCR derives from a human donor. The rearrangement joined TRBV5-1 to TRBJ1-2; 9 central bases correspond to TRBD1. The source material was thymocytes. The DNA reads TGCGCCAGCAGCTTCGATCAAACAGGGGGCTATGACCTCGGCTACACCTTC. This sequence encodes CASSFDQTGGYDLGYTF.